The source of this TCR beta chain is a study of beta chain features in type 1 diabetes. Study-wide context: Examination covered some 99,000,000 sorted cells spanning all samples. Findings and caveats of the study: Individuals with type 1 diabetes displayed fewer insertions and more deletions at VDJ junctions. Researchers report that Type 1 diabetes patients had moderately but significantly shorter TCRB CDR3s across all four CD4+ subsets.

This clone has a handful of counts. No antigen is known for it. Isolated RNA was reverse transcribed in full, so expressed TCRB transcripts were sequenced. Using immunoSEQ multiplex PCR, the repertoire was profiled, and TCRdb retains in-frame clones only, with some absent. Among nearly 350,000 clones, roughly a tenth were seen once, and the ten largest hold roughly 1%. Per donor, one heparinised blood draw averaged about 116 mL. Sequenced: central memory CD4+ T cells from blood. This TCR derives from a man aged 25 to 40 with type 1 diabetes.

CDR3 sequence reads: CASSPRVAGPTGELFF. The CDR3 bases are TGTGCCAGCTCACCACGGGTAGCGGGGCCCACCGGGGAGCTGTTTTTT. The chain employs TRBV18 and TRBJ2-2, with TRBD2 identical over 8 bases. This CDR3 is 16 amino acids long. CDR1 and CDR2 (germline): KGHSH, LQKENI. V shed 1 base, J shed 4 bases, and the junction held 5 bases outside the gene matches.